The next 14 T cell receptor beta chains were all read from a single sample in a study of response to subunit inactivated influenza vaccine. TCRdb fed the RT-PCR reads into MiXCR, producing one record per CDR3 protein. The table records about 650,000 distinct CDR3 sequences, around 16% of them present only once. The sample was PBMCs from blood, taken less than 13 days after vaccination. Receptors originate from a man aged 45-65 years who received an inactivated influenza vaccine.

The chain has TRBV29-1 and TRBJ2-7, with 8 bases matching TRBD2. CDR1 is SQVTM, CDR2 ANQGSEA, per germline. This CDR3 region has 13 residues. V shed 6 bases and J 4 bases; nucleotides not matched to a gene: 8. The CDR3 loop is CSVGAGAGYEQYF. CDR3 DNA sequence: TGCAGCGTGGGAGCGGGGGCCGGGTACGAGCAGTACTTC.

This chain joins TRBV10-3 and TRBJ2-2; D is unclear. V lost 4 bases and J lost 5, with 5 bases in between. The CDR3 length is 12 residues. Germline V lookup: CDR1 ENHRY, CDR2 SYGVKD. CDR3 coding DNA: TGTGCCATCAGTGCCCGGACCGGGGAGCTGTTTTTT. Amino acid sequence: CAISARTGELFF.

This clonotype was seen only a few times. The chain recombines TRBV7-2 with TRBJ2-3, with 9 bases lining up with TRBD2. V shed 3 bases and J 5 bases; nucleotides not matched to a gene: 6. In germline, CDR1 is SGHTA, CDR2 FQGNSA. The CDR3 extends over 15 amino acids. CDR3 nucleotide sequence: TGTGCCAGCAGCTTTAGGGGGCGGGAGGGAGATACGCAGTATTTT. It encodes CASSFRGREGDTQYF.

The table lists this clonotype with a few counts. J is TRBJ1-1 and V is TRBV3-1; TRBD1 might be the D (5 bases). Trimming took 0 bases from V and 1 from J, leaving 12 bases between them. The CDR3 is made up of 16 amino acids. In germline, CDR1 is LGHDT, CDR2 YNNKEL (reference sequence). The CDR3 here is CASSQEDGARNTEAFF. Here the CDR3 DNA reads TGTGCCAGCAGCCAAGAAGACGGGGCCCGGAACACTGAAGCTTTCTTT.

This rearrangement joins TRBV3-1 to TRBJ2-5; D gene uncertain. The germline V gene has CDR1 LGHDT and CDR2 YNNKEL (reference sequence). This CDR3 is 12 amino acids long. V was pared by 3 bases and J by 4 bases, with 6 bases between. The DNA of the CDR3 is TGTGCCAGCAGCCAGATCCGAGAGACCCAGTACTTC. Residues: CASSQIRETQYF.

This clonotype occurred a few times. The genes are TRBV28 and TRBJ2-3; D call uncertain. CDR1 and CDR2 from the germline V gene are MDHEN and SYDVKM. This CDR3 is 15 amino acids long. With 7 bases removed from V and 5 bases from J, the gap between germline ends came to 19 bases. CDR3 sequence (DNA): TGTGCCAGCACCCACCTGGTGGGGTTGAGAGATACGCAGTATTTT. Its translation is CASTHLVGLRDTQYF.

This clonotype occurred a few times. The genes are TRBV24-1 and TRBJ2-5; 8 nucleotides line up with TRBD1. Losses at the gene ends were 3 bases for V and 6 bases for J; bases not matched to a gene: 14. Germline CDR1 KGHDR, CDR2 SFDVKD. The CDR3 is 17 amino acids. Written as DNA, the CDR3 is TGTGCCACCAGTGATGGATCAGGGGGCCGGGGGACGAAGACCCAGTACTTC. Translating it yields CATSDGSGGRGTKTQYF.

This clonotype has just a few counts. CDR3 sequence: CAWSVTGGRETQYF. CDR3 DNA sequence: TGTGCCTGGAGTGTCACGGGGGGCCGGGAGACCCAGTACTTC. The chain combines TRBV30 with TRBJ2-5; maybe TRBD2 (7 bases). CDR1 is GTSNPN and CDR2 is SVGIG in the germline V gene (reference sequence). V was shortened by 0 bases and J by 5 bases, with 13 bases between the two germline ends. CDR3 length equals 14 residues.

This clonotype has a handful of counts. The chain combines TRBV28 with TRBJ1-1; D possibly corresponds to TRBD1 (5 bases). V was pared by 8 bases and J by 1 base, with 11 bases between. The germline gives CDR1 MDHEN, CDR2 SYDVKM. This CDR3 region has 13 residues. The CDR3 region is CASLPGQNTEAFF. The CDR3 DNA reads as TGTGCCAGCCTTCCCGGACAGAACACTGAAGCTTTCTTT.

This clonotype has only a few counts. The genes are TRBV12-3 or TRBV12-4 and TRBJ1-5; D unresolved. The CDR3 sequence is 13 residues long. The V and J ends lost 3 bases and 4 bases respectively, with 7 bases between them. The CDR3 nucleotides read TGTGCCAGCAGTTTTGCGTATAATCAGCCCCAGCATTTT. Residues: CASSFAYNQPQHF.

V is TRBV20-1 and J is TRBJ2-2, with TRBD1 identical over 9 bases. Germline V gene data show CDR1 as DFQATT and CDR2 as SNEGSKA (reference sequence). J was trimmed by 6 bases and V by 6 bases; bases with no gene match: 5. The CDR3 spans 13 residues. CDR3 DNA: TGCAGTGCCAGGGACAGGGATGCCGGGGAGCTGTTTTTT. Encoded protein: CSARDRDAGELFF.

This rearrangement joins TRBV5-6 to TRBJ2-1; D gene unclear. The CDR3 has 15 residues. In germline, CDR1 is SGHDT, CDR2 YYEEEE. The germline V and J ends were trimmed by 0 bases and 3 bases, with 10 bases remaining between them. CDR3 DNA: TGTGCCAGCAGCTTGGATGCGGCTCTCTACAATGAGCAGTTCTTC. This translates into CASSLDAALYNEQFF.

This clonotype has a handful of counts. The J gene is TRBJ2-3, the V gene TRBV7-2, with a weak D call TRBD2 (5 bases). The V and J ends lost 7 bases and 6 bases respectively, with 8 bases between them. The CDR3 contains 11 residues. Germline CDR1 SGHTA, CDR2 FQGNSA. In nucleotides, the CDR3 is TGTGCCAGCACCCAGCGGGATACGCAGTATTTT. Translated: CASTQRDTQYF. Combining the CDR3 with reference TRBV7-2 and TRBJ2-3 gives the whole variable domain GAGVSQSPSNKVTEKGKDVELRCDPISGHTALYWYRQSLGQGLEFLIYFQGNSAPDKSGLPSDRFSAERTGGSVSTLTIQRTQQEDSAVYLCASTQRDTQYFGPGTRLTVL.

The gene calls are TRBV20-1 and TRBJ2-7; 11 bases are shared with TRBD1. The germline V gene has CDR1 DFQATT and CDR2 SNEGSKA (reference sequence). V lost 3 bases to trimming and J lost 4 bases; unmatched junction nucleotides: 5. This CDR3 region has 14 residues. CDR3 region: CSARAGTGGYEQYF. The DNA of the CDR3 is TGCAGTGCTAGGGCCGGGACAGGGGGGTACGAGCAGTACTTC.